This entry concerns a single T cell receptor beta chain. Only in-frame clones appear in the TCRdb table, and some are missing; sequencing was by immunoSEQ multiplex PCR. The sample yields roughly 170,000 clones, less than 85% seen once. This sample was included in a study of blood T cell repertoires in COVID-19. About the study: T cells, B-cell-depleted T cells, or PBMCs supplied cDNA or gDNA.

Input material: peripheral blood. The sequence was obtained from a woman aged 55-69 years with COVID-19, enrolled during active disease.

The CDR3 reads CASSENYGNYGYTF. The CDR3 nucleotides are TGTGCCAGCTCAGAGAACTACGGTAACTATGGCTACACCTTC. The chain recombines TRBV28 with TRBJ1-2; D is uncertain. The CDR3 is made up of 14 amino acids. Trimming pared 8 bases from V and 1 base from J, leaving 14 bases between. The germline V gene encodes CDR1 MDHEN and CDR2 SYDVKM.